These T cell receptor beta chains were read from a single sample in a study of technical replicates of blood from a handful of donors. Clones were sequenced by immunoSEQ multiplex PCR, and TCRdb holds only the in-frame ones, with some missing. The top ten clones hold approximately 0.14% of a sample with approximately 80,000 clones, about 98% of them seen once. Sequenced sample: T cells isolated from PBMCs. These receptors were collected from a human donor in good health. The CDR3 runs from the conserved cysteine through the conserved F or W. D genes are given only for firm matches. Clone sizes are given selectively: once, few, many, or a class where the clone is expanded.

J: TRBJ1-2; D: TRBD1; V: TRBV11-2; size: NA; CDR3: CASSPVRGTVYGYTF; DNA: TGTGCCAGCAGTCCCGTCCGCGGGACAGTATATGGCTACACCTTC
J: TRBJ2-5; D: NA; V: TRBV15; size: NA; CDR3: CATNEDRGTTQYF; DNA: TGTGCCACCAATGAGGATAGGGGGACGACCCAGTACTTC
J: TRBJ2-1; D: TRBD2; V: TRBV27; size: NA; CDR3: CASSLAGGLSNEQFF; DNA: TGTGCCAGCAGTTTAGCGGGAGGTCTTAGCAATGAGCAGTTCTTC
J: TRBJ1-1; D: NA; V: TRBV6-1; size: NA; CDR3: CASSRGTPNTEAFF; DNA: TGTGCCAGCAGCCGAGGGACACCGAACACTGAAGCTTTCTTT
J: TRBJ1-5; D: NA; V: TRBV21-1; size: NA; CDR3: CASSIFGQGRHQPQHF; DNA: TGTGCCAGCAGCATTTTTGGACAGGGAAGGCATCAGCCCCAGCATTTT
J: TRBJ1-5; D: NA; V: TRBV19; size: NA; CDR3: CASLKDAGGHQPQHF; DNA: TGTGCCAGTCTAAAGGACGCGGGGGGCCATCAGCCCCAGCATTTT
J: TRBJ2-7; D: NA; V: TRBV5-1; size: NA; CDR3: CASSLVGDSYEQYF; DNA: TGCGCCAGCAGCTTGGTAGGGGACTCCTACGAGCAGTACTTC
J: TRBJ2-1; D: NA; V: TRBV6-1; size: NA; CDR3: CASSAEGGGNEQFF; DNA: TGTGCCAGCAGTGCGGAAGGGGGTGGCAATGAGCAGTTCTTC
J: TRBJ1-1; D: NA; V: TRBV7-9; size: NA; CDR3: CASSSTRGHTEAFF; DNA: TGTGCCAGCAGCTCCACGCGGGGTCACACTGAAGCTTTCTTT
J: TRBJ1-4; D: NA; V: TRBV5-1; size: NA; CDR3: CASSPRQTNEKLFF; DNA: TGCGCCAGCAGCCCGAGACAGACTAATGAAAAACTGTTTTTT
J: TRBJ2-3; D: NA; V: TRBV29-1; size: NA; CDR3: CSVGWGRTDTQYF; DNA: TGCAGCGTTGGGTGGGGGCGCACAGATACGCAGTATTTT
J: TRBJ1-1; D: TRBD1; V: TRBV6-1; size: NA; CDR3: CASTMTGVVTEAFF; DNA: TGTGCCAGCACCATGACAGGGGTTGTTACTGAAGCTTTCTTT
J: TRBJ2-2; D: TRBD1; V: TRBV11-2; size: NA; CDR3: CASTSLRQGPTGELFF; DNA: TGTGCCAGCACCTCTCTTCGACAGGGGCCCACCGGGGAGCTGTTTTTT
J: TRBJ2-1; D: TRBD1; V: TRBV6-1; size: NA; CDR3: CASSVPPLPGQGWSYNEQFF; DNA: TGTGCCAGCAGTGTCCCACCTCTTCCGGGACAGGGTTGGTCCTACAATGAGCAGTTCTTC
J: TRBJ1-1; D: NA; V: TRBV5-1; size: NA; CDR3: CASSSGQPNTEAFF; DNA: TGCGCCAGCAGCTCCGGACAGCCGAACACTGAAGCTTTCTTT
J: TRBJ1-1; D: NA; V: TRBV19; size: NA; CDR3: CASSPRQKNTEAFF; DNA: TGTGCCAGTAGTCCGCGACAGAAGAACACTGAAGCTTTCTTT
J: TRBJ2-7; D: NA; V: TRBV21-1; size: NA; CDR3: CASSKHGTGLHEQYF; DNA: TGTGCCAGCAGCAAACACGGGACAGGGTTACACGAGCAGTACTTC
J: TRBJ2-3; D: TRBD1; V: TRBV14; size: NA; CDR3: CASSQVFRQGVTDTQYF; DNA: TGTGCCAGCAGCCAAGTATTCCGGCAGGGGGTGACAGATACGCAGTATTTT
J: TRBJ2-7; D: TRBD1; V: TRBV11-2; size: NA; CDR3: CASSSPRTGGKEYF; DNA: TGTGCCAGCAGCTCCCCTCGGACAGGGGGTAAGGAGTACTTC
J: TRBJ2-1; D: TRBD2; V: TRBV9; size: once; CDR3: CASSVGGGRVVNEQFF; DNA: TGTGCCAGCAGCGTAGGAGGCGGGAGGGTGGTCAATGAGCAGTTCTTC
J: TRBJ2-7; D: NA; V: TRBV6-5; size: NA; CDR3: CASSYGRTPAYEQYF; DNA: TGTGCCAGCAGTTACGGAAGGACACCGGCCTACGAGCAGTACTTC
J: TRBJ2-2; D: TRBD2; V: TRBV4-1; size: NA; CDR3: CASSQDLLAGDTGELFF; DNA: TGCGCCAGCAGCCAAGATCTCCTAGCGGGAGATACCGGGGAGCTGTTTTTT
J: TRBJ2-7; D: TRBD2; V: TRBV7-2; size: NA; CDR3: CASSVAGGGYEQYF; DNA: TGTGCCAGCAGCGTAGCGGGGGGGGGTTACGAGCAGTACTTC
J: TRBJ2-7; D: TRBD2; V: TRBV2; size: NA; CDR3: CASIRLPSGGPTDEQYF; DNA: TGTGCCAGCATTCGTCTGCCCTCGGGGGGGCCGACCGACGAGCAGTACTTC
J: TRBJ1-5; D: TRBD1; V: TRBV30; size: NA; CDR3: CAWSLGQGVQPQHF; DNA: TGTGCCTGGAGCCTAGGACAGGGGGTCCAGCCCCAGCATTTT
J: TRBJ2-1; D: NA; V: TRBV10-1; size: NA; CDR3: CASSATGDPYNEQFF; DNA: TGCGCCAGCAGTGCGACGGGGGACCCCTACAATGAGCAGTTCTTC
J: TRBJ2-7; D: NA; V: TRBV2; size: NA; CDR3: CASTTDQGGEQYF; DNA: TGTGCCAGCACGACGGACCAGGGAGGTGAGCAGTACTTC
J: TRBJ2-3; D: NA; V: TRBV18; size: NA; CDR3: CASSLQGTDTQYF; DNA: TGTGCCAGCTCGTTGCAGGGAACAGATACGCAGTATTTT
J: TRBJ1-1; D: NA; V: TRBV4-1; size: NA; CDR3: CASSQTRAGNTEAFF; DNA: TGCGCCAGCAGCCAGACCCGCGCGGGCAACACTGAAGCTTTCTTT
J: TRBJ1-2; D: NA; V: TRBV14; size: NA; CDR3: CASSRLIGTGGYTF; DNA: TGTGCCAGCAGCCGGTTGATAGGTACAGGCGGCTACACCTTC
J: TRBJ2-3; D: TRBD2; V: TRBV28; size: NA; CDR3: CASSLLAGTPPADTQYF; DNA: TGTGCCAGCAGTTTATTAGCGGGAACCCCCCCCGCAGATACGCAGTATTTT
J: TRBJ2-7; D: NA; V: TRBV28; size: once; CDR3: CASSPDEQGYEQYF; DNA: TGTGCCAGCAGCCCAGACGAACAGGGATACGAGCAGTACTTC
J: TRBJ1-1; D: NA; V: TRBV28; size: NA; CDR3: CASSFSRAAFF; DNA: TGTGCCAGCAGTTTTAGCAGGGCGGCTTTCTTT
J: TRBJ1-1; D: TRBD1; V: TRBV28; size: NA; CDR3: CASDGRGMVINTEAFF; DNA: TGTGCCAGCGACGGCAGGGGGATGGTCATCAACACTGAAGCTTTCTTT
J: TRBJ1-5; D: NA; V: TRBV6-1; size: NA; CDR3: CASSEWGRNQPQHF; DNA: TGTGCCAGCAGTGAGTGGGGGCGAAATCAGCCCCAGCATTTT
J: TRBJ2-3; D: TRBD1; V: TRBV5-1; size: NA; CDR3: CASSLEGQGASDTQYF; DNA: TGCGCCAGCAGCTTGGAGGGACAGGGGGCGTCAGATACGCAGTATTTT
J: TRBJ2-3; D: NA; V: TRBV25-1; size: NA; CDR3: CASRENLADAQYF; DNA: TGTGCCAGCAGAGAAAATCTAGCTGACGCGCAGTATTTT
J: TRBJ1-1; D: NA; V: TRBV11-2; size: NA; CDR3: CASSRHQVASGKMNTEAFF; DNA: TGTGCCAGCAGCCGACATCAGGTAGCGTCGGGCAAGATGAACACTGAAGCTTTCTTT
J: TRBJ1-2; D: NA; V: TRBV7-2; size: NA; CDR3: CASKASITDYGYTF; DNA: TGTGCCAGCAAAGCTTCTATAACAGATTATGGCTACACCTTC
J: TRBJ2-5; D: TRBD1; V: TRBV19; size: NA; CDR3: CASSGTVQETQYF; DNA: TGTGCCAGTAGTGGGACAGTTCAAGAGACCCAGTACTTC
J: TRBJ1-2; D: TRBD1; V: TRBV27; size: NA; CDR3: CASSPSTGINGYTF; DNA: TGTGCCAGCAGTCCCTCGACAGGGATCAATGGCTACACCTTC
J: TRBJ2-3; D: TRBD2; V: TRBV6-1; size: NA; CDR3: CASSEMTSGGPTDTQYF; DNA: TGTGCCAGCAGTGAGATGACTAGCGGGGGCCCCACAGATACGCAGTATTTT
J: TRBJ1-4; D: TRBD1; V: TRBV5-6; size: NA; CDR3: CASSADRATNEKLFF; DNA: TGTGCCAGCAGCGCAGACAGGGCAACTAATGAAAAACTGTTTTTT
J: TRBJ1-6; D: NA; V: TRBV4-2; size: NA; CDR3: CASSQEAGPYNSPLHF; DNA: TGTGCCAGCAGCCAAGAGGCGGGCCCCTATAATTCACCCCTCCACTTT
J: TRBJ1-3; D: TRBD1; V: TRBV5-5; size: medium-sized; CDR3: CASRRSPGQGSGNTIYF; DNA: TGTGCCAGCAGACGATCCCCGGGACAGGGCTCTGGAAACACCATATATTTT
J: TRBJ1-2; D: TRBD1; V: TRBV10-3; size: NA; CDR3: CAISRGQGEGSYGYTF; DNA: TGTGCCATCAGTCGTGGACAGGGCGAAGGGTCCTATGGCTACACCTTC
J: TRBJ2-3; D: NA; V: TRBV9; size: NA; CDR3: CASSVDRPGLTDLQYF; DNA: TGTGCCAGCAGCGTAGATAGGCCAGGACTCACGGATCTGCAGTATTTT
J: TRBJ2-1; D: NA; V: TRBV9; size: NA; CDR3: CASSGGLNYNEQFF; DNA: TGTGCCAGCAGCGGCGGGCTGAACTACAATGAGCAGTTCTTC
J: TRBJ2-7; D: TRBD2; V: TRBV6-1; size: NA; CDR3: CASSEDGRAGLSYEQYF; DNA: TGTGCCAGCAGTGAAGATGGGAGGGCAGGGCTATCCTACGAGCAGTACTTC
J: TRBJ1-1; D: NA; V: TRBV11-2; size: NA; CDR3: CASSLYSENTEAFF; DNA: TGTGCCAGCAGCTTGTACTCTGAAAACACTGAAGCTTTCTTT
J: TRBJ1-2; D: TRBD1; V: TRBV6-4; size: NA; CDR3: CASSPRTGGNYGYTF; DNA: TGTGCCAGCAGTCCAAGGACAGGGGGGAACTATGGCTACACCTTC
J: TRBJ2-7; D: NA; V: TRBV9; size: NA; CDR3: CASSARDSTYEQYF; DNA: TGTGCCAGCAGCGCCCGGGATTCTACCTACGAGCAGTACTTC
J: TRBJ1-2; D: NA; V: TRBV5-8; size: NA; CDR3: CASSSPPTPKVHGYTF; DNA: TGTGCCAGCAGCTCTCCCCCGACACCGAAGGTACATGGCTACACCTTC
J: TRBJ1-1; D: NA; V: TRBV16; size: NA; CDR3: CASSSTPGAVTEAFF; DNA: TGTGCCAGCAGCTCAACCCCTGGGGCAGTCACTGAAGCTTTCTTT
J: TRBJ1-2; D: TRBD1; V: TRBV6-1; size: few; CDR3: CASREGTGGAYGYTF; DNA: TGTGCCAGCAGGGAAGGGACAGGGGGGGCCTATGGCTACACCTTC
J: TRBJ2-3; D: NA; V: TRBV2; size: NA; CDR3: CASSEGGLTDTQYF; DNA: TGTGCCAGCAGTGAGGGGGGGCTCACAGATACGCAGTATTTT
J: TRBJ1-1; D: NA; V: TRBV28; size: NA; CDR3: CASSPLGGWNTEAFF; DNA: TGTGCCAGCAGCCCCCTTGGCGGGTGGAACACTGAAGCTTTCTTT
J: TRBJ2-2; D: NA; V: TRBV11-2; size: NA; CDR3: CASSFPMREWNTGELFF; DNA: TGTGCCAGCAGCTTTCCTATGAGGGAGTGGAACACCGGGGAGCTGTTTTTT
J: TRBJ2-3; D: TRBD1; V: TRBV7-6; size: NA; CDR3: CASSPQTGGLHTQYF; DNA: TGTGCCAGCAGTCCCCAGACAGGGGGTCTTCATACGCAGTATTTT